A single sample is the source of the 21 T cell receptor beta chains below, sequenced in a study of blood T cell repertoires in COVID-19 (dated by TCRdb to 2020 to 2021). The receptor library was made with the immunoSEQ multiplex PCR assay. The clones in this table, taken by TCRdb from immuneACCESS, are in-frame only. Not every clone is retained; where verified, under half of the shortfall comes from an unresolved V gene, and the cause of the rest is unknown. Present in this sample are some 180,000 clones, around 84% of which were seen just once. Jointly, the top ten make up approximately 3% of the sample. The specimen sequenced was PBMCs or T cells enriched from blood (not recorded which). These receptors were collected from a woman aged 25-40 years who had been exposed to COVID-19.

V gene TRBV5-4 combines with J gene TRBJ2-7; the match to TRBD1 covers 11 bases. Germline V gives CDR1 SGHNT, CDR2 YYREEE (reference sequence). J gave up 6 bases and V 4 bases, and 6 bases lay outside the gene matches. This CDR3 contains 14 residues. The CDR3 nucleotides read TGTGCCAGCAGCGTGGACAGGGGGCGCATCGAGCAGTACTTC. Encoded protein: CASSVDRGRIEQYF.

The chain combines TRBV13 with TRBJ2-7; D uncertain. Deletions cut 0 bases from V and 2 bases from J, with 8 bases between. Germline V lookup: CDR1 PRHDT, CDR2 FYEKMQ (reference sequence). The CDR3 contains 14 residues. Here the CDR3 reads CASSLGQITYEQYF. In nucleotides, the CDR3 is TGTGCCAGCAGCTTAGGACAGATTACCTACGAGCAGTACTTC.

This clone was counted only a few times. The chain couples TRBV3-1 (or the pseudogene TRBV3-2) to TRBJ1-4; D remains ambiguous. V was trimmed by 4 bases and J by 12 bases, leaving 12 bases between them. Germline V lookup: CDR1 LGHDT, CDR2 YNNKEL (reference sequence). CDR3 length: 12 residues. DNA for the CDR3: TGTGCCAGCAGCCCCAGGACGCGGGAACTGTTTTTT. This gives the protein CASSPRTRELFF.

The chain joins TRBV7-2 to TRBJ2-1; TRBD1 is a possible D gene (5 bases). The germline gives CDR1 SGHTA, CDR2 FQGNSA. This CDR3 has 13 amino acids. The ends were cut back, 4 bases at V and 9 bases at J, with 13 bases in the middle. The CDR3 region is CASSSDTGFEQFF. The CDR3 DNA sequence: TGTGCCAGCAGCTCGGACACTGGATTTGAGCAGTTCTTC.

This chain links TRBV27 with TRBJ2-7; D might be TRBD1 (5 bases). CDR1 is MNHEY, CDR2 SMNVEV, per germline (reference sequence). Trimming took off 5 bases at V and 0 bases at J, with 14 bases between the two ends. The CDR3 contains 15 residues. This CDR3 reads CASSKTALSSYEQYF. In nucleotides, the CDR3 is TGTGCCAGCAGTAAGACAGCGCTTAGCTCCTACGAGCAGTACTTC.

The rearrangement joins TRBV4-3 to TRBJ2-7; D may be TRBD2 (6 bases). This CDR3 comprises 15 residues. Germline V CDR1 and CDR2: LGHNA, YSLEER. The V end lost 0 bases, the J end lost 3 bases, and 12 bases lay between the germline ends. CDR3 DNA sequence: TGCGCCAGCAGCCAAGACCTAGCGTCCTACTACGAGCAGTACTTC. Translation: CASSQDLASYYEQYF.

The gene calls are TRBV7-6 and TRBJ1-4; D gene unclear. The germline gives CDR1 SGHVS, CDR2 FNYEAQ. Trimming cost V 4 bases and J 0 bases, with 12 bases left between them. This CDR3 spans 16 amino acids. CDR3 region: CASSSYGTATNEKLFF. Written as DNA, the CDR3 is TGTGCCAGCAGCTCCTACGGTACAGCAACTAATGAAAAACTGTTTTTT.

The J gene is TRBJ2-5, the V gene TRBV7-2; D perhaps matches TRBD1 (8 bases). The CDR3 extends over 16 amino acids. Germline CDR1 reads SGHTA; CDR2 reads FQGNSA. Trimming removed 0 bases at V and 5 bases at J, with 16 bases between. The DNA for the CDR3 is TGTGCCAGCAGCTTAGCACAGGGGGGGAAAATGGAGACCCAGTACTTC. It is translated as CASSLAQGGKMETQYF.

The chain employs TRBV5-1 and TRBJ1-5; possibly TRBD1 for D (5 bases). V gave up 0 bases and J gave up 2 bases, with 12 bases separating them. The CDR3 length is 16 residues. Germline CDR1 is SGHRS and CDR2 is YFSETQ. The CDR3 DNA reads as TGCGCCAGCAGCTTGGAAGGTGGGGGGGGCAATCAGCCCCAGCATTTT. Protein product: CASSLEGGGGNQPQHF.

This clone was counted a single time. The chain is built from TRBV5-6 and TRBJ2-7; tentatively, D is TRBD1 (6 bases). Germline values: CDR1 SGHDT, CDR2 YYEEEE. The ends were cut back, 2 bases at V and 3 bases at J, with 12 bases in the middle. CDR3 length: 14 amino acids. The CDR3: CASSFGTNNYEQYF. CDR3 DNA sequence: TGTGCCAGCAGCTTCGGGACAAATAACTACGAGCAGTACTTC.

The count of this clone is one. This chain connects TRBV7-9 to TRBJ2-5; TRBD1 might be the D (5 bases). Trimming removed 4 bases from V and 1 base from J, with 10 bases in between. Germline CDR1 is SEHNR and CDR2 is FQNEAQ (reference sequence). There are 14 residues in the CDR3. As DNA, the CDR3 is TGTGCCAGCAGCTCCCGACAGAGCCAAGAGACCCAGTACTTC. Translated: CASSSRQSQETQYF.

The CDR3 here is CASSLTSGGTDTQYF. In DNA, the CDR3 is TGTGCCAGCAGCTTGACTAGCGGGGGCACAGATACGCAGTATTTT. This chain connects TRBV7-3 to TRBJ2-3; 11 bases match TRBD2. Germline CDR1 SGHTA, CDR2 FQGTGA. J gave up 1 base and V 3 bases, and 0 bases lay outside the gene matches. There are 15 residues in the CDR3.

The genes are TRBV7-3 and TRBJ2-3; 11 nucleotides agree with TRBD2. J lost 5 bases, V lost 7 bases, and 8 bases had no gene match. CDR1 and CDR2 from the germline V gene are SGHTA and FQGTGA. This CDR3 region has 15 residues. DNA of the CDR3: TGTGCCAGCATGCTAGCGGGGGGCCGTGAAGATACGCAGTATTTT. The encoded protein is CASMLAGGREDTQYF.

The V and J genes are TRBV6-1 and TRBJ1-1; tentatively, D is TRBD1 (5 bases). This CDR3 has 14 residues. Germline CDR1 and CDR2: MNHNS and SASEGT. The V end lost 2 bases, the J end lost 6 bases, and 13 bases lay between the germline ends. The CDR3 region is CASSEIGTDSEAFF. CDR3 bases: TGTGCCAGCAGTGAAATAGGGACTGACTCTGAAGCTTTCTTT.

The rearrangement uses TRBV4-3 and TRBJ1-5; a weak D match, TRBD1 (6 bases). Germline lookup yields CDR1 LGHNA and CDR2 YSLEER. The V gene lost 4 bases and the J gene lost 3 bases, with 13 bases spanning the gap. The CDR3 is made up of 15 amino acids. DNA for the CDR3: TGCGCCAGCAGCCCCGACAGGAGTTACAATCAGCCCCAGCATTTT. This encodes CASSPDRSYNQPQHF.

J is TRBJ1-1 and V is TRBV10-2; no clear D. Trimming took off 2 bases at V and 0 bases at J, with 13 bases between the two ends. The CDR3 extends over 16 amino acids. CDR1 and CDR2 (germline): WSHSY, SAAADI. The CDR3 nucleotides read TGCGCCAGCAGTGAGCCGTCCAGCGTTCTGAACACTGAAGCTTTCTTT. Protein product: CASSEPSSVLNTEAFF.

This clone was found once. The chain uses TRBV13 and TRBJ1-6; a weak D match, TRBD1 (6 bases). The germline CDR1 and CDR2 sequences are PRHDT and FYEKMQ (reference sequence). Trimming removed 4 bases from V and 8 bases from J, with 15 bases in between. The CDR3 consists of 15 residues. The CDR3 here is CASSSRQVGHSPLHF. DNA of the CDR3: TGTGCCAGCAGCTCCCGACAGGTCGGGCATTCACCCCTCCACTTT.

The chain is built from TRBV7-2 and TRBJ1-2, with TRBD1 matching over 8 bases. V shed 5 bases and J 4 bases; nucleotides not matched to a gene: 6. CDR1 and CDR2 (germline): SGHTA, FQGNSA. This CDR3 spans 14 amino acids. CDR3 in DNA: TGTGCCAGCAGCAAGGGACAGGCCTCCTATGGCTACACCTTC. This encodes CASSKGQASYGYTF.

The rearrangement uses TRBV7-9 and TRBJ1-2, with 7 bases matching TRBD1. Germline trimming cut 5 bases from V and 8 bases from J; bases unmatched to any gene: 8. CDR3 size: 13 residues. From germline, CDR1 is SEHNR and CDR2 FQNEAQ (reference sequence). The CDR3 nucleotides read TGTGCCAGCAGCCACCGACAGGGCGACGGCTACACCTTC. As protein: CASSHRQGDGYTF. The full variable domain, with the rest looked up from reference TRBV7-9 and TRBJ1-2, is DTGVSQNPRHKITKRGQNVTFRCDPISEHNRLYWYRQTLGQGPEFLTYFQNEAQLEKSRLLSDRFSAERPKGSFSTLEIQRTEQGDSAMYLCASSHRQGDGYTFGSGTRLTVV.

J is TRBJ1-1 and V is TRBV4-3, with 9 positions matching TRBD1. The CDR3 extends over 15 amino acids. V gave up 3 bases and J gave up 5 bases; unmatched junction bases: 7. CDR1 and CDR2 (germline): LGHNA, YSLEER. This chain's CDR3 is CASSQLTGGGTEAFF. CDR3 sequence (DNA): TGCGCCAGCAGCCAGTTAACAGGGGGCGGAACTGAAGCTTTCTTT.

Here the CDR3 reads CATSRGNQGLRGDTQYF. CDR3 nucleotide sequence: TGTGCCACCAGCAGAGGAAACCAGGGACTCCGGGGAGATACGCAGTATTTT. This sequence joins TRBV15 and TRBJ2-3; possible D gene TRBD2, 6 bases. Germline lookup yields CDR1 LNHNV and CDR2 YYDKDF (reference sequence). The CDR3 has 17 amino acids. V lost 1 base, J lost 5 bases, and 19 bases lay in between.